The rows below give T cell receptor beta chains drawn from one sample of a study of regulatory T cells in long-lasting Graves disease. Each CDR3 protein gets one entry after TCRdb re-called the multiplex PCR reads with MiXCR. The sample has some 350,000 distinct CDR3 sequences, 16% seen once; the top ten hold 20% to 25%. The sample was also linked to a second study, of T cells in Graves' hyperthyroidism and ophthalmopathy.

The sequences come from peripheral blood mononuclear cells (PBMCs), collected at new diagnosis, from a patient treated with antithyroid drugs. The receptor source for this set is a woman between 18 and 29 years old with Graves disease. CDR3s include the opening cysteine and the closing phenylalanine or tryptophan. The D gene is left open where the match is weak. Size is stated for part of the rows, as once, few or many counts, or as a class when the clone is expanded.

-,TRBD1,TRBV29-1,TRBJ1-5,TGCAGCGTTGGCCAGGGGGGAGGCAATCAGCCCCAGCATTTT,CSVGQGGGNQPQHF
many,TRBD2,TRBV30,TRBJ2-1,TGTGCCTCCCGGCGAGCGGGAGGGCTGGATGAGCAGTTCTTC,CASRRAGGLDEQFF
-,TRBD2,TRBV5-1,TRBJ2-5,TGCGCCAGCAGCTTGGGCCGGACTAGCGGGGGGGAGACCCAGTACTTC,CASSLGRTSGGETQYF
-,-,TRBV20-1,TRBJ1-1,TGCAGTGGGCTGGCGAACACTGAAGCTTTCTTT,CSGLANTEAFF
many,TRBD2,TRBV18,TRBJ2-1,TGTGCCAGCTCACCGGGAAGCGGGAGTTACAATGAGCAGTTCTTC,CASSPGSGSYNEQFF
many,-,TRBV10-1,TRBJ2-7,TGCGCCAGCTCCCGAAATAGGCTGGGGGGCGAGCAGTACTTC,CASSRNRLGGEQYF
-,TRBD1,TRBV5-1,TRBJ1-2,TGCGCCAGCAGCTTGACGACAGGGAGCGGCTACACCTTC,CASSLTTGSGYTF
many,-,TRBV28,TRBJ2-7,TGTGCCAGCAGTTTCGCAGGGATCTACGAGCAGTACTTC,CASSFAGIYEQYF
-,-,TRBV19,TRBJ2-6,TGTGCCAGTAGTGGCGGGGTATACCGCTCTGGGGCCAACGTCCTGACTTTC,CASSGGVYRSGANVLTF
many,-,TRBV28,TRBJ2-7,TGTGCCAGCAGTCATCCCCCTGCAGGGGTGTACGAGCAGTACTTC,CASSHPPAGVYEQYF
many,-,TRBV27,TRBJ1-1,TGTGCCAGCAGTTTACACGGATACAACACTGAAGCTTTCTTT,CASSLHGYNTEAFF
-,-,TRBV5-4,TRBJ1-1,TGTGCCAGCAGACCTGGCCGGTTTAATACTAATTTGGATGCTTTCTTT,CASRPGRFNTNLDAFF
-,-,TRBV2,TRBJ1-2,TGTGCCAGCAGTGTAGGGACGGAATATGGCTACACCTTC,CASSVGTEYGYTF
many,TRBD1,TRBV6-1,TRBJ2-3,TGTGCCAGCAGGGAAGACAGGGGCAACACAGATACGCAGTATTTT,CASREDRGNTDTQYF
many,TRBD2,TRBV2,TRBJ2-1,TGTGCCAGCAGCCCGCTGAAGGGACTAGCGGGACGAGATGAGCAGTTCTTC,CASSPLKGLAGRDEQFF
-,TRBD2,TRBV5-1,TRBJ2-1,TGCGCCAGCAGCCCAATTAGCGGGCCGGGGGGTAATGAGCAGTTCTTC,CASSPISGPGGNEQFF
many,TRBD1,TRBV7-7,TRBJ2-5,TGTGCTAGCAGCTTGGGGGACAGGTTGGGAGAGACCCAGTACTTC,CASSLGDRLGETQYF
many,TRBD2,TRBV12-3/TRBV12-4,TRBJ2-2,TGTGCCAGCAGTTTGGCCGTAGGTGGGACTATTGTGATTACCGGGGAGCTGTTTTTT,CASSLAVGGTIVITGELFF
many,-,TRBV12-3/TRBV12-4,TRBJ2-7,TGTGCCAGCAGTCTTCTCCTAAGCTCCTACGAGCAGTACTTC,CASSLLLSSYEQYF
-,TRBD2,TRBV19,TRBJ2-1,TGTGCCAGTAGTATAGGGGGGACTAGCGTACGGGTCCGGAATGAGCAGTTCTTC,CASSIGGTSVRVRNEQFF
few,-,TRBV6-1,TRBJ1-4,TGTGCCAGCAGTCCACGCGCCCTCAAAAAACTGTTTTTT,CASSPRALKKLFF
many,-,TRBV28,TRBJ2-7,TGTGCCAGCAGTTTCACCGGGACGGCCCCGTACGAGCAGTACTTC,CASSFTGTAPYEQYF
many,TRBD2,TRBV29-1,TRBJ2-3,TGCAGCGTTGAAGATCGACTAGCAACGGATACGCAGTATTTT,CSVEDRLATDTQYF
many,-,TRBV4-1,TRBJ1-5,TGCGCCAGCAGCCAAGTTGGTAATCAGCCCCAGCATTTT,CASSQVGNQPQHF
few,-,TRBV20-1,TRBJ2-1,TGCAGTGCTACCTCCCCCTCTCGGATATTTAACAATGAGCAGTTCTTC,CSATSPSRIFNNEQFF
many,-,TRBV28,TRBJ2-7,TGTGCCAGCAGTATTGGACAGGAGGGGTCCTCCTACGAGCAGTACTTC,CASSIGQEGSSYEQYF
many,TRBD2,TRBV3-1,TRBJ2-1,TGTGCCAGCAGCGTTAGCGGGAGGGCCTACAATGAGCAGTTCTTC,CASSVSGRAYNEQFF
few,-,TRBV5-6,TRBJ2-5,TGTGCCAGCAGCTTGGCAATGGGCTCAGCGGTCCTCCAAGAGACCCAGTACTTC,CASSLAMGSAVLQETQYF
few,TRBD1,TRBV7-9,TRBJ2-3,TGTGCCAGCAGCTCTGATAGGACAGGGAAGGGGACAGATACGCAGTATTTT,CASSSDRTGKGTDTQYF
-,TRBD1,TRBV7-9,TRBJ1-4,TGTGCCAGCAGCTTAGCGCGCAGGGGGCTTGCTAATGAAAAACTGTTTTTT,CASSLARRGLANEKLFF
few,-,TRBV10-3,TRBJ1-1,TGTGCCATCAGTGAGTTACAGGTGAACACTGAAGCTTTCTTT,CAISELQVNTEAFF
many,-,TRBV6-1,TRBJ2-3,TGTGCCAGCAGGGAGTTATCAGATACGCAGTATTTT,CASRELSDTQYF
-,-,TRBV6-2/TRBV6-3,TRBJ1-5,TGTGCCAGCACTCACCGGGACAGCAATCAGCCCCAGCATTTT,CASTHRDSNQPQHF
few,-,TRBV27,TRBJ2-7,TGTGCCAGCAGCGGGGCGGGGGCGGTCTACGAGCAGTACTTC,CASSGAGAVYEQYF
-,-,TRBV15,TRBJ2-5,TGTGCCACCAGCAGAGTCGGGGTGGAGACCCAGTACTTC,CATSRVGVETQYF
many,-,TRBV27,TRBJ2-7,TGTGCCAGCAGTTTATCCAGCGTCTACGAGCAGTACTTC,CASSLSSVYEQYF
many,TRBD1,TRBV28,TRBJ1-4,TGTGCCAGCAAGTCCCAGGGGGCGGCTAATGAAAAACTGTTTTTT,CASKSQGAANEKLFF
many,-,TRBV18,TRBJ2-7,TGTGCCAGCTCACCCCGCGACATCGAAAGCTCCTACGAGCAGTACTTC,CASSPRDIESSYEQYF
many,-,TRBV6-1,TRBJ1-4,TGTGCCAGCAGTATACGGGAGGAGGAAAAACTGTTTTTT,CASSIREEEKLFF
many,TRBD2,TRBV7-8,TRBJ2-3,TGTGCCAGCAGCACCAGGACTAGTACAGATACGCAGTATTTT,CASSTRTSTDTQYF
many,-,TRBV7-9,TRBJ2-5,TGTGCCAGCAGCTCTTCACAACATAGACTCCAAGAGACCCAGTACTTC,CASSSSQHRLQETQYF
-,-,TRBV27,TRBJ2-5,TGTGCCAGCAGTCCGGTGAGGGGAGAGACCCAGTACTTC,CASSPVRGETQYF
many,TRBD1,TRBV5-1,TRBJ2-7,TGCGCCAGCAGCTTGATTAGCCGAGGACAGGGCTACGAGCAGTACTTC,CASSLISRGQGYEQYF
many,-,TRBV12-3/TRBV12-4,TRBJ1-1,TGTGCCAGCAGTTTTTATGGGGGGGCGGGTTACACTGAAGCTTTCTTT,CASSFYGGAGYTEAFF
many,-,TRBV3-1,TRBJ2-1,TGTGCCAGCAGCCAAGAGAGCTCGCGTAATGAGCAGTTCTTC,CASSQESSRNEQFF
many,TRBD1,TRBV20-1,TRBJ2-7,TGCAGTGCTAGAGATCTCCGACAGGGTGATTACGAGCAGTACTTC,CSARDLRQGDYEQYF
many,-,TRBV20-1,TRBJ2-7,TGCAGTGCTAGAGGTAGTCCCCACGAGCAGTACTTC,CSARGSPHEQYF
few,TRBD1,TRBV6-1,TRBJ1-2,TGTGCCAGCAGTAAAGAGGGCAGGGGGAACTATGGCTACACCTTC,CASSKEGRGNYGYTF
-,-,TRBV13,TRBJ2-3,TGTGCCAGCAGCCGCGAGGCAGATACGCAGTATTTT,CASSREADTQYF
many,TRBD1,TRBV6-2/TRBV6-3,TRBJ1-5,TGTGCCAGCAGTGAGCAGGGGGCTCCGGGGAACAATCAGCCCCAGCATTTT,CASSEQGAPGNNQPQHF
many,-,TRBV20-1,TRBJ2-7,TGCAGTGCTAGAGATTCGTCCGGATACGAGCAGTACTTC,CSARDSSGYEQYF
many,-,TRBV28,TRBJ1-1,TGTGCCAGCAGCGAACAGGGAACGGGCACTGAAGCTTTCTTT,CASSEQGTGTEAFF
many,-,TRBV11-2,TRBJ1-5,TGTGCCAGCAGCTTACGGCGGGGTCCGAGTCAGCCCCAGCATTTT,CASSLRRGPSQPQHF